Sequencing of this T cell receptor beta chain was carried out in a study of CD8+ T cells in alopecia areata. This clone has at least ten counts. Following RNA extraction, reverse transcription yielded cDNA that acted as the sequencing template. TCRdb's copy holds only in-frame clones and misses some; the assay was immunoSEQ multiplex PCR. The top ten hold approximately 0.45% of the sample, which has 200,000 to 250,000 clones, 50% to 60% seen once. V was pared by 2 bases and J by 5 bases, with 8 bases of the junction left unmatched. The germline V gene has CDR1 LNHDA and CDR2 SQIVND (reference sequence). CDR3 length: 15 residues.

This receptor was identified in a human donor with alopecia areata. The sample in question was CD4+ T cells sorted from blood, obtained at week 0. The genes are TRBV19 and TRBJ2-5; 7 bases align to TRBD1. DNA for the CDR3: TGTGCCAGTAGTATACAAAGGGGGCGCCAGGAGACCCAGTACTTC. Protein product: CASSIQRGRQETQYF. The full variable domain, completed using reference TRBV19 and TRBJ2-5, is DGGITQSPKYLFRKEGQNVTLSCEQNLNHDAMYWYRQDPGQGLRLIYYSQIVNDFQKGDIAEGYSVSREKKESFPLTVTSAQKNPTAFYLCASSIQRGRQETQYFGPGTRLLVL.